This T cell receptor (beta chain) was observed in a study of neurological immune-mediated disorders. Study observations and caveats: Expansion of TCR clones was greatest in HTLV-1-associated myelopathy and smallest in multiple sclerosis, where it fell below that of healthy controls.

With 10-nucleotide random UMIs included, cDNA was synthesized by 5'RACE. The output of every sequencing run exceeded 200 million TCR-beta sequences, derived from 15-18 subjects. TCRdb fed the 5' RACE reads into MiXCR, producing one record per CDR3 protein. Of roughly 60,000 distinct CDR3 sequences in the sample, about an eighth were seen once. This clonotype was detected ten times or more. As yet, its antigen is unknown. The germline gives CDR1 SGHKS, CDR2 YYEKEE (reference sequence). This CDR3 has 16 residues. V was clipped by 3 bases and J by 3 bases, with 16 bases between them. The unsorted libraries were produced from 2 million PBMCs held at -80 C.

The rearrangement joins TRBV5-5 to TRBJ2-4, with D maybe TRBD2 (7 bases). The receptor was derived from a man in his sixties in good health. Sequences were obtained from PBMCs. The CDR3 loop is CASSSQGGGLKNIQYF. The CDR3 region has the DNA TGTGCCAGCAGCTCGCAGGGCGGGGGCCTCAAAAACATTCAGTACTTC.